This T cell receptor beta chain was obtained from a study of graft-versus-host responses after intestinal transplantation (dated by TCRdb to the early 2020s). As for the study more broadly: The transplants that recipients got were multivisceral, liver-intestinal, or isolated intestinal. To identify alloreactive clones, pre-transplant mixed lymphocyte reaction products were sequenced and compared with unstimulated pre-transplant donor and recipient T cells. The cohort enrolled fewer than 25 intestinal transplant recipients including one retransplant, and a few patients lacking pretransplant specimens were excluded. After intestinal transplantation, graft-versus-host and host-versus-graft alloreactive T cell clones in the graft, circulation and bone marrow were tracked using bulk TCR-beta CDR3 sequencing. A peak of at least 4% donor T cells among recipient peripheral blood mononuclear cells was the definition used for donor T cell macrochimerism. Anti-thymocyte globulin induction was given to all recipients, followed by maintenance tacrolimus and steroids for 2 to 4 years. Samples from a few later patients were sequenced in-house on an Illumina MiSeq with MiXCR processing rather than by the commercial service. General findings and caveats noted by the study authors: Peak levels of circulating GvH clones were associated with declines in HvG clones early after transplant. In the allografts of patients with donor T cell macrochimerism, GvH to HvG T cell clonal ratios were high. The conclusions were limited by the relatively low number and heterogeneity of the intestinal transplant patients. GvH clones were detected in recipient bone marrow, and some of these GvH clones were observed earlier in ileal mucosa or blood, consistent with an intestinal mucosal origin.

The time point label of this sample denotes: cells obtained before transplantation from donor or recipient. CD3+CD4+ and CD3+CD8+ populations were FACS-sorted from unstimulated pre-transplant donor and recipient cells taken from spleen or lymph nodes. Preparation of the library involved the immunoSEQ multiplex PCR assay. For most patients, genomic DNA was isolated with the Qiagen DNeasy Blood and Tissue Kit and sent frozen to Adaptive Biotechnologies for TCR sequencing. For most patients, genomic DNA was subjected to high-throughput TCR-beta CDR3 sequencing by Adaptive Biotechnologies. From the authors' description of their analysis: Adaptive's ImmunoSEQ software supplied the TCR sequencing data for under 20 patients, while MiXCR and VDJtools were used to process a few other patients. To correct CD4 versus CD8 sorting errors, sequences present in both subsets at a frequency ratio below 5:1 were removed. CDR3 nucleotide sequences shared by donor and recipient were removed because the origin of these sequences could not be assigned. At least 2-fold expansion over unstimulated cells and a minimum CFSE-low frequency of 0.002% (template counts) or 0.001% (read counts) were required for clones to be classified as alloreactive. Clones were considered mappable if detected in sequenced pre-transplant spleen, lymph node, or MLR CFSE-low populations of the donor or recipient. Cumulative frequency of alloreactive clones was calculated as a percentage of all sequences weighted by copy number. The clones in this table, taken by TCRdb from immuneACCESS, are in-frame only. Not every clone is retained; where verified, under half of the shortfall comes from an unresolved V gene, and the cause of the rest is unknown. V, J and clone size reflect that table, while D and trimming were determined from the DNA. The sample includes about 120,000 clones, with roughly 95% observed a single time. Over 2.5% of the sample lies in the top ten.

Points on this clone: What antigen it recognizes has not been identified. There are no base qualities to consult, and no much larger clone falls within one base.

CDR1 MDHEN and CDR2 SYDVKM were looked up in the germline V gene. There are 14 amino acids in the CDR3, from cysteine to phenylalanine inclusive. Only the CDR3 part of the read is kept: 42 bases, read in frame from the first base. The V gene is TRBV28 and the J gene is TRBJ2-5; TRBD1 might be the D gene, on 6 matching bases. The J call is uncertain, as TRBJ2-7 better fits the DNA end. The TCR comes from a human donor who received an intestinal transplant. Here the sequenced sample was unstimulated CD8+ T cells sorted from spleen or lymph node cells, taken before intestinal transplant. The CDR3 sequence is CAISDRSLTYEQYF. The DNA sequence is given as TGTGCCATCTCAGACAGGTCCCTTACCTACGAGCAGTACTTC.